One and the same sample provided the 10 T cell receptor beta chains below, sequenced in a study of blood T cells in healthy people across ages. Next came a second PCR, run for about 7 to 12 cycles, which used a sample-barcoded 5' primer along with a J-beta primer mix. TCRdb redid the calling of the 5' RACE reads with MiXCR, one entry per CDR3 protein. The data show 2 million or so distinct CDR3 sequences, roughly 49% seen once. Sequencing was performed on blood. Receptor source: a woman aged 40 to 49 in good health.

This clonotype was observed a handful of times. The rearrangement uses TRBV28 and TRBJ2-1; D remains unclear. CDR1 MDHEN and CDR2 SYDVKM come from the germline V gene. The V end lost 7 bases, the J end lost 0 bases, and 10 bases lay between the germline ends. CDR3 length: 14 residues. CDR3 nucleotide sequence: TGTGCCAGCATCCCCATTAACTCCTACAATGAGCAGTTCTTC. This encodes CASIPINSYNEQFF.

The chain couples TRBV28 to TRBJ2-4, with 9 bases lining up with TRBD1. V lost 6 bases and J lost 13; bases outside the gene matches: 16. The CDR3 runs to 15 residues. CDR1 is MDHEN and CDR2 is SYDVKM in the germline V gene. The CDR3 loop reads CASRPLGQGWVEQYF. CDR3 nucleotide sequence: TGTGCCAGCAGGCCCCTGGGACAGGGTTGGGTGGAGCAGTACTTC.

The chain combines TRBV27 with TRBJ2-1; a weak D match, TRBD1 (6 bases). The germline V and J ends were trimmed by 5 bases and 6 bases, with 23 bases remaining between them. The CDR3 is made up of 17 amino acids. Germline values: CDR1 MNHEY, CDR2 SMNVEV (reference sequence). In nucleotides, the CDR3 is TGTGCCAGCAGTCCTACCCAGGGCAGGGGAGTACCCAATGAGCAGTTCTTC. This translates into CASSPTQGRGVPNEQFF.

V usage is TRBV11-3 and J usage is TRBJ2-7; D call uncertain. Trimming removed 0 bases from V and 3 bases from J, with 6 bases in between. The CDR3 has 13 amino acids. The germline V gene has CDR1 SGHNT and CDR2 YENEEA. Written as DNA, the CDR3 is TGTGCCAGCAGCTTAGAGGTGGACTACGAGCAGTACTTC. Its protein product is CASSLEVDYEQYF.

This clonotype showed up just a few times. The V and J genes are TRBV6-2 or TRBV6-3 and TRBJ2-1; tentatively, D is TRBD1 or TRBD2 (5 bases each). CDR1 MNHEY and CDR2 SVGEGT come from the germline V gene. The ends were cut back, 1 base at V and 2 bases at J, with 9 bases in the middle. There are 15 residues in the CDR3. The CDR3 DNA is TGTGCCAGCAGTTACTTGGGGACCGCCTACAATGAGCAGTTCTTC. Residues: CASSYLGTAYNEQFF.

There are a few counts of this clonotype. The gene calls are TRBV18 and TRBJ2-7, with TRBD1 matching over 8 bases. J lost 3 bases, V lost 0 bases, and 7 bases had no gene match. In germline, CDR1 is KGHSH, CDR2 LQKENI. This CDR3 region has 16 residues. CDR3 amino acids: CASSPPVGQEYYEQYF. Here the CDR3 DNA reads TGTGCCAGCTCACCACCGGTGGGACAGGAGTACTACGAGCAGTACTTC.

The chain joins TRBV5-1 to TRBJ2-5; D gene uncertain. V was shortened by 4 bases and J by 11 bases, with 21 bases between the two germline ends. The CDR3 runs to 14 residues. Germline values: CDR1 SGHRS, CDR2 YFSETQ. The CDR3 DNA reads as TGCGCCAGCAGCGTCGGGCCCTCCAATTCGGAGCAGTACTTC. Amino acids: CASSVGPSNSEQYF.

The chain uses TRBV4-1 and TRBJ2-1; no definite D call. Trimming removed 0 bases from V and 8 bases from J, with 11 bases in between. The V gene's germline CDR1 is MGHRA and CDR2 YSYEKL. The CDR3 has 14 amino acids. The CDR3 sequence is CASSQDWATDEQFF. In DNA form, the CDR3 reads TGCGCCAGCAGCCAAGATTGGGCCACGGATGAGCAGTTCTTC.

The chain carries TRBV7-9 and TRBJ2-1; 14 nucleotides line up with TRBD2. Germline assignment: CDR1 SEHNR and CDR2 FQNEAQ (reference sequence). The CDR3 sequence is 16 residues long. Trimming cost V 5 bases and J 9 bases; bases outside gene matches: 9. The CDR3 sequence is CASSPPTSGGASEQFF. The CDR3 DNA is TGTGCCAGCAGCCCACCGACTAGCGGGGGGGCCTCTGAGCAGTTCTTC.

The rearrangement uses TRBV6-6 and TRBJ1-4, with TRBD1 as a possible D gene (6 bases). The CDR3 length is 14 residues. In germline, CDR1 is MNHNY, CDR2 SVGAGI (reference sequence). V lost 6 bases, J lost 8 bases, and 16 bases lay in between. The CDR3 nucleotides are TGTGCCAGCAGCCCTCGGGGGGCGGACGAAAAACTGTTTTTT. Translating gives CASSPRGADEKLFF.